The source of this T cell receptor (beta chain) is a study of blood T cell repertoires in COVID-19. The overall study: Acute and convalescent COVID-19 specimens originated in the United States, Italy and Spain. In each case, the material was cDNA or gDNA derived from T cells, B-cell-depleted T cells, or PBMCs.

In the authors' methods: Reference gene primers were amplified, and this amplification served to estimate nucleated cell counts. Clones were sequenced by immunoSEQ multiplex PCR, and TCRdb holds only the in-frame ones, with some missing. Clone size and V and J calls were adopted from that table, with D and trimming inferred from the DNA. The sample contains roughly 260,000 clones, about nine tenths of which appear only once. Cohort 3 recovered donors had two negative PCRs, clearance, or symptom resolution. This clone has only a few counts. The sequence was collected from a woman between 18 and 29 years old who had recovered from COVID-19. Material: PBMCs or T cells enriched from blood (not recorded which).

The CDR3 nucleotides are TGTGCCAGTACCCACTTGGACAGGGTGAACTATGGCTACACCTTC. Amino acids: CASTHLDRVNYGYTF. The rearrangement links TRBV19 to TRBJ1-2; 8 bases match TRBD1. This CDR3 comprises 15 residues. V shed 7 bases and J 2 bases; nucleotides not matched to a gene: 9. Germline V gene sequence: CDR1 LNHDA, CDR2 SQIVND (reference sequence).